This T cell receptor (beta chain) was profiled in a study of blood T cells in healthy people across ages. CDR3 length: 15 amino acids. CDR1 is MNHEY, CDR2 SVGEGT, per germline. V was trimmed by 6 bases and J by 0 bases, leaving 12 bases between them. The authors ran a second PCR of about 6 to 12 cycles using a sample-barcoded 5' primer and a J-beta primer mix. Per sample, CDR3-containing paired-end reads numbered at least 2.5 million. A single record per CDR3 protein comes from TCRdb applying MiXCR to the 5' RACE reads. This table holds roughly 830,000 distinct CDR3 sequences, around 62% found once. Remarks on this clonotype: Its cognate antigen is unknown.

Broader study findings: The long-lived group displayed more naive CD4+ cells, plus higher diversity, than the aged donors did. Naive and antigen-experienced cells were not separated, limiting conclusive comparison.

Each donor had 9 to 10 milliliters of peripheral blood drawn. The TCR sequence derives from a man aged 25-45 years in good health. This chain connects TRBV6-2 or TRBV6-3 to TRBJ1-5; possible D gene TRBD1, 6 bases. What was sequenced was blood. The CDR3 protein is CASSWTAHSNQPQHF. CDR3 nucleotides: TGTGCCAGCAGCTGGACAGCCCATAGCAATCAGCCCCAGCATTTT.